The T cell receptor beta chain under discussion was sequenced for a study of cytomegalovirus exposure and HLA in healthy donors. General study results and limits: The authors enumerated 164 TCR beta chains as linked to cytomegalovirus.

The PCR was carried out with 60 Vbeta primers and 13 Jbeta primers. Assay used: immunoSEQ multiplex PCR; TCRdb lists only in-frame clones, some missing. The sample holds around 90,000 clones, approximately 81% seen once. A remark on this clone: Its target is not known.

The clonotype was recovered from a middle-aged man in good health and CMV-seropositive. The source material was PBMCs.

CDR3 nucleotides: TGTGCCAGCAGGGGACTAGTCCCAGATACGCAGTATTTT. This translates into CASRGLVPDTQYF. V and J are TRBV6-1 and TRBJ2-3, with 8 positions matching TRBD2. Germline lookup yields CDR1 MNHNS and CDR2 SASEGT. J lost 4 bases, V lost 6 bases, and 3 bases had no gene match. The length of the CDR3 is 13 residues.